These 8 T cell receptor beta chains came from one sample sequenced in a study of metastatic and nonmetastatic thyroid tumors. Patients were all untreated before their thyroid surgery. Via MiXCR, TCRdb re-called the PCR reads. The data contain under 35,000 clones, about 18% of them singletons. The sequenced sample consisted of blood. These TCRs come from a female donor with papillary thyroid cancer or a benign thyroid nodule (not recorded which). Some clones in this sample may be carry-over from other donors' samples.

A few counts support this clone. Relative to the germline gene, one junction end is altered; a read error may explain this. The chain employs TRBV11-2 and TRBJ2-7; 10 nucleotides agree with TRBD2. This CDR3 comprises 15 residues. Germline V gene sequence: CDR1 SGHAT, CDR2 FQNNGV. CDR3 DNA: TGTGCCAGCAGCTCGCTAGCGGGAGAAGACTACGAGCATCACTTC. This sequence encodes CASSSLAGEDYEHHF.

J is TRBJ1-1 and V is TRBV4-3; D remains unclear. Germline V gives CDR1 LGHNA, CDR2 YSLEER. CDR3 length: 15 amino acids. V lost 0 bases and J 2 bases, leaving 10 bases between the germline ends. DNA of the CDR3: TGCGCCAGCAGCCAAGATATTTCCGATAACACTGAAGCTTTCTTT. Its protein product is CASSQDISDNTEAFF.

This clone appeared many times. The CDR3 DNA follows: TGTGCCAGCAGTGAAGGGACAGGGGGCACAGATACGCAGTATTTT. Translating gives CASSEGTGGTDTQYF. The chain recombines TRBV6-1 with TRBJ2-3; 9 bases line up with TRBD1. The V and J ends lost 1 base and 1 base, in that order; junction bases with no gene match: 0. This CDR3 spans 15 amino acids. Per the germline V gene, CDR1 is MNHNS and CDR2 is SASEGT.

This clone was seen repeatedly, ten times or more. The chain employs TRBV6-1 and TRBJ1-1, with TRBD1 matching over 9 bases. V shed 1 base, J shed 5 bases, and the junction held 5 bases outside the gene matches. Germline V gene sequence: CDR1 MNHNS, CDR2 SASEGT. CDR3 length: 15 amino acids. CDR3 amino acids: CASSEVGTGRTEAFF. CDR3 DNA: TGTGCCAGCAGTGAAGTAGGGACAGGGAGGACTGAAGCTTTCTTT.

This clone showed up many times. A much larger clone lies a single base off, so this may be a read error. The sample contains more than one DNA sequence encoding this CDR3. V usage is TRBV6-1 and J usage is TRBJ2-7, with 9 bases matching TRBD1. The CDR3 has 14 residues. Germline lookup yields CDR1 MNHNS and CDR2 SASEGT. This CDR3 is CASSETTGGYEQYF. The DNA for the CDR3 is TGCGCCAGCAGTGAAACGACAGGGGGATACGAGCAGTACTTC.

In this sample, this clone turned up many times. A much larger clone lies a single base off, so this may be a read error. This CDR3 is also generated by other DNA sequences in the sample. The chain joins TRBV6-1 to TRBJ2-2; TRBD2 might be the D (6 bases). Between the trimmed V and J ends, which lost 7 bases and 6 bases, there was a span of 15 bases. The CDR3 has 14 residues. Germline-derived CDR1 and CDR2 are MNHNS and SASEGT. CDR3 loop: CASNRVGGPGELFF. The CDR3 nucleotides read TGTGCCAGCAACCGAGTGGGGGGACCCGGGGAGCTGTTTTTT.

The chain carries TRBV20-1 and TRBJ1-5, with D perhaps matching TRBD1 (6 bases). CDR1 and CDR2 (germline): DFQATT, SNEGSKA (reference sequence). This CDR3 has 13 residues. V lost 5 bases and J lost 4, with 12 bases in between. This CDR3 reads CSASSGQNQPQHF. In DNA, the CDR3 is TGCAGTGCTTCCTCGGGACAAAATCAGCCCCAGCATTTT.

Many counts were recorded for this clone. The chain joins TRBV20-1 to TRBJ2-5; D is unresolved. V lost 1 base to trimming and J lost 2 bases, with 11 bases between them. This CDR3 is built from 14 residues. Germline loops: CDR1 DFQATT, CDR2 SNEGSKA (reference sequence). The CDR3 nucleotides are TGCAGTGCTAGAGTAAACAAGGAACAAGAGACCCAGTACTTC. This gives the protein CSARVNKEQETQYF.